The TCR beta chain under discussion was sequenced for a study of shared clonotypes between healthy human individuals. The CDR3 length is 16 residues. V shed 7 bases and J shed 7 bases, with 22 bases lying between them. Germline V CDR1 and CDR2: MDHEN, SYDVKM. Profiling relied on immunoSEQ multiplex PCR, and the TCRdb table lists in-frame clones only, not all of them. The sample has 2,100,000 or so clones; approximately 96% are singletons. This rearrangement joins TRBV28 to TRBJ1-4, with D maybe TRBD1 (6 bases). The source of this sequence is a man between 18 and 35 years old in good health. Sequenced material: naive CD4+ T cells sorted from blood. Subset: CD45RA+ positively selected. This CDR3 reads CASTPPSGERGEKLFF. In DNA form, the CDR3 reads TGTGCCAGCACCCCCCCGTCAGGGGAAAGGGGTGAAAAACTGTTTTTT.